Listed here is a single T cell receptor (beta chain). Its antigen is unidentified. Peripheral blood came from all dose cohorts at three timepoints. This record comes from a study of OX40 agonist ivuxolimab in advanced cancers. Study-level background: Patients received ivuxolimab, an agonistic anti-OX40 (CD134) antibody. Study observations and caveats: Relative to CD4+ cells, CD8+ T cells on average had more expanded clones.

The CDR3 totals 15 residues. V shed 5 bases and J 4 bases; nucleotides not matched to a gene: 5. CDR1 is MNHEY, CDR2 SVGAGI, per germline. The table came from immunoSEQ multiplex PCR; TCRdb's copy has only in-frame clones and leaves some out. The table records some 45,000 clones, approximately 91% of them present only once. This TCR came from an adult with an advanced solid tumor such as melanoma, head and neck, liver or kidney cancer. Sequenced material: CD4+ or CD8+ T cells sorted from blood, taken in a trial of the OX40 agonist ivuxolimab. The J gene is TRBJ2-5, the V gene TRBV6-5, with TRBD2 matching 12 bases. DNA for the CDR3: TGTGCCAGCAGTAAACTAGCGGGGGGCGGAGAGACCCAGTACTTC. This sequence encodes CASSKLAGGGETQYF.